The following is a T cell receptor beta chain sequence with its context. This entry is derived from a study of sequential checkpoint blockade in melanoma. For the study at large: After both sequences, patients received maintenance nivolumab. 91 pretreatment tumor DNA samples were TCRβ immunosequenced.

This CDR3 has 14 residues. The V and J ends lost 4 bases and 6 bases, in that order; junction bases with no gene match: 6. CDR1 and CDR2 (germline): SGHRS, YFSETQ. Data came from immunoSEQ multiplex PCR; TCRdb stores just in-frame clones and leaves some out. The sample lists about 7,900 clones; about a quarter were seen once. Stated treatment: randomized to nivolumab then ipilimumab (arm A) or the reverse (arm B). This clonotype was obtained from a human donor with melanoma. This chain joins TRBV5-1 and TRBJ2-3; 9 nucleotides match TRBD1. The sample here was tumor tissue (inferred from file names), taken from a patient given nivolumab and ipilimumab in sequence. The CDR3 DNA sequence: TGCGCCAGCAGCAATCGGGACAGGGCCGATACGCAGTATTTT. Its translation is CASSNRDRADTQYF.